This entry concerns a single T cell receptor beta chain. The protocol was immunoSEQ multiplex PCR, while the TCRdb copy is restricted to in-frame clones and leaves out a portion. The sample consists of some 55,000 clones, around nine tenths of them appearing once. The sample is drawn from a study of T cell changes during pregnancy in multiple sclerosis. CDR3 length: 14 residues. Looked up from germline, CDR1 is SGHRS and CDR2 is YFSETQ. J was trimmed by 3 bases and V by 4 bases; bases with no gene match: 5. Sequencing was done on a sample of peripheral blood from another person, used as feeder cells. This chain joins TRBV5-1 and TRBJ2-3, with 7 bases matching TRBD2. The TCR was taken from a human donor whose cells served as feeder cells for cultures in a pregnancy study. CDR3 nucleotide sequence: TGCGCCAGCAGCGCCGGACTAGGGACAGATACGCAGTATTTT. As protein: CASSAGLGTDTQYF.